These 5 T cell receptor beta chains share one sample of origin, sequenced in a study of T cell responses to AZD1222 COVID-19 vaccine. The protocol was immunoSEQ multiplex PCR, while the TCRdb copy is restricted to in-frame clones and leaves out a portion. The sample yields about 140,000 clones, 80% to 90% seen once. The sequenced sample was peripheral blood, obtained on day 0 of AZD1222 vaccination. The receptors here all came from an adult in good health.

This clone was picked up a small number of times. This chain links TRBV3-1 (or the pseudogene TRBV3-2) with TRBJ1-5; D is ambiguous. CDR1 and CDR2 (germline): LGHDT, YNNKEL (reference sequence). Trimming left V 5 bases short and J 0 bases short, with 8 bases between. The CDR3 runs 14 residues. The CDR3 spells CASSRSVSNQPQHF. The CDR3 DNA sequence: TGTGCCAGCAGCAGGTCAGTTAGCAATCAGCCCCAGCATTTT.

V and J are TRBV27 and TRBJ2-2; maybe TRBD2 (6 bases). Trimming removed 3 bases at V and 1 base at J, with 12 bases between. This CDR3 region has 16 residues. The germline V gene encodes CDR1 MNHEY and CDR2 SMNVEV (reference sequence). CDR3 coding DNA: TGTGCCAGCAGTTTTAAATGGCGGGAGAACACCGGGGAGCTGTTTTTT. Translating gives CASSFKWRENTGELFF.

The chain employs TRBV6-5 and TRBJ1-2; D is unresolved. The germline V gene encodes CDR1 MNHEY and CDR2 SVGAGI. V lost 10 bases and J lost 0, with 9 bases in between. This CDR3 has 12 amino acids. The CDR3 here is CATRTANYGYTF. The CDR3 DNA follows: TGTGCCACGAGAACCGCTAACTATGGCTACACCTTC.

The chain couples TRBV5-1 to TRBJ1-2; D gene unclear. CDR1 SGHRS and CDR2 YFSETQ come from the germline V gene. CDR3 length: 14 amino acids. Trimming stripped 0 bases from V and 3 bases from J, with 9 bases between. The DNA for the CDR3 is TGCGCCAGCAGCTTGGCTTCTTCGGACTATGGCTACACCTTC. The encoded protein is CASSLASSDYGYTF.

In nucleotides, the CDR3 is TGTGCCAGCATCACCGGGACAGTCAATGGCTACACCTTC. The encoded protein is CASITGTVNGYTF. The chain is built from TRBV28 and TRBJ1-2, with 7 bases aligning to TRBD1. J gave up 6 bases and V 7 bases, and 8 bases lay outside the gene matches. The CDR3 is 13 residues long. Germline V CDR1 and CDR2: MDHEN, SYDVKM.